This T cell receptor beta chain came from a study of blood T cell repertoires in COVID-19. Turning to the study itself: Acute and convalescent COVID-19 specimens originated in the United States, Italy and Spain. In each case, the material was cDNA or gDNA derived from T cells, B-cell-depleted T cells, or PBMCs.

As processed by the authors: Using reference gene primer amplification, nucleated cell counts were estimated. Profiled with immunoSEQ multiplex PCR; TCRdb holds only in-frame clones, not every one. V and J calls and clone size come straight from that table; D and trimming were deduced from the DNA. This repertoire shows some 40,000 clones, 86% found once; its top ten account for 4.5% to 6.5%. V gave up 7 bases and J gave up 9 bases, with 13 bases separating them. The CDR3 is 12 residues long. CDR1 is MNHNY and CDR2 is SVGAGI in the germline V gene (reference sequence). This rearrangement joins TRBV6-6 to TRBJ1-5; a possible D gene is TRBD1 (5 bases). Sequencing was carried out using peripheral blood. This sequence originates from a man aged 35 to 55 with active COVID-19. The CDR3 bases are TGTGCCAGCACCGAGCCGCAGGGGCCCCAGCATTTT. This sequence encodes CASTEPQGPQHF.